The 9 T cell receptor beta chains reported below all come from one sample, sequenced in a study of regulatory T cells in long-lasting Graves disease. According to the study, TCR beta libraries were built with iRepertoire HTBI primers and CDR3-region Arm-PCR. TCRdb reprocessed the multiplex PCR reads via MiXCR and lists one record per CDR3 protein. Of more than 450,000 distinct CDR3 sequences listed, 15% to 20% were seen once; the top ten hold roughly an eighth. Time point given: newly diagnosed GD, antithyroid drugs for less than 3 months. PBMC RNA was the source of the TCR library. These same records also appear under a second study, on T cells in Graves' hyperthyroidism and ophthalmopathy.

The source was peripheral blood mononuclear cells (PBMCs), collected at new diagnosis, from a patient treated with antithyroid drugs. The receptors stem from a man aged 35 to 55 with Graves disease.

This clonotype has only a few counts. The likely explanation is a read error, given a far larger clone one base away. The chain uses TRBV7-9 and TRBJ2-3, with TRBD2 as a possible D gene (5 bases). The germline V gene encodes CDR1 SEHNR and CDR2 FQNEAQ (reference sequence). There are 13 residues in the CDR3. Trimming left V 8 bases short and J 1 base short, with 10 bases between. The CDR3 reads CASGLVGTDTQYF. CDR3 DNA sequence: TGTGCCAGCGGACTGGTTGGCACAGATACGCAGTATTTT.

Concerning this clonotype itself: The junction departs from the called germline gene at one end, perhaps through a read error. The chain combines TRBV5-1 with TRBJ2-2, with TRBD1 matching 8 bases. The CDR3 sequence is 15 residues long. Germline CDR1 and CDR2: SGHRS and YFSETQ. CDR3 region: CASSSDREKPGELFF. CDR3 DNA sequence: TGTGCCAGCAGCTCGGACAGGGAAAAACCCGGGGAGCTGTTTTTT. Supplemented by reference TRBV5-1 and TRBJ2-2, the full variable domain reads KAGVTQTPRYLIKTRGQQVTLSCSPISGHRSVSWYQQTPGQGLQFLFEYFSETQRNKGNFPGRFSGRQFSNSRSEMNVSTLELGDSALYLCASSSDREKPGELFFGEGSRLTVL.

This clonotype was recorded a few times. The CDR3 DNA follows: TGTGCCAGCAGCCAGGACAGGGTTAGCGGGGAGCTGTTTTTT. Protein product: CASSQDRVSGELFF. The chain employs TRBV13 and TRBJ2-2, with 8 nucleotides matching TRBD1. J gave up 7 bases and V 5 bases, and 6 bases lay outside the gene matches. Per the germline V gene, CDR1 is PRHDT and CDR2 is FYEKMQ (reference sequence). The CDR3 covers 14 residues. The variable domain in full, with the rest retrieved from reference TRBV13 and TRBJ2-2, is AAGVIQSPRHLIKEKRETATLKCYPIPRHDTVYWYQQGPGQDPQFLISFYEKMQSDKGSIPDRFSAQQFSDYHSELNMSSLELGDSALYFCASSQDRVSGELFFGEGSRLTVL.

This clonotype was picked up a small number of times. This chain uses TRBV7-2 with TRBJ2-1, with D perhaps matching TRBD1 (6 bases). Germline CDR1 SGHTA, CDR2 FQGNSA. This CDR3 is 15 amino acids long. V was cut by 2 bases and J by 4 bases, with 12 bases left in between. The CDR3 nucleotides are TGTGCCAGCAGCTTAAGGTGGGACAAATACAATGAGCAGTTCTTC. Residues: CASSLRWDKYNEQFF.

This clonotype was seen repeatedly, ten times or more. The CDR3 nucleotides are TGTGCCAGCAGCTTGGGGGCTAGCGGAGGGGGAAATGAGCAGTTCTTC. It specifies CASSLGASGGGNEQFF. The V call is TRBV5-6, the J call TRBJ2-1; D may be TRBD2 (7 bases). This CDR3 is 16 amino acids long. V was clipped by 0 bases and J by 7 bases, with 17 bases between them. The germline V gene encodes CDR1 SGHDT and CDR2 YYEEEE.

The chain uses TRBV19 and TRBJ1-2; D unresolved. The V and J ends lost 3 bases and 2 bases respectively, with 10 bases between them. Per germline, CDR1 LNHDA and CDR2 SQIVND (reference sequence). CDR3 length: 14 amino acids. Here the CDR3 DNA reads TGTGCCAGTAGTATGAGTGGACGGAACTATGGCTACACCTTC. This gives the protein CASSMSGRNYGYTF.

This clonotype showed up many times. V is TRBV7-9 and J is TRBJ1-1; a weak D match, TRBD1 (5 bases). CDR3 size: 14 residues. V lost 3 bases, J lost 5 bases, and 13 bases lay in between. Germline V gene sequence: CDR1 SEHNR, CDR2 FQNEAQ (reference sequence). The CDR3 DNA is TGTGCCAGCAGCTTTAAGGGTGGGGGAACTGAAGCTTTCTTT. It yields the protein CASSFKGGGTEAFF. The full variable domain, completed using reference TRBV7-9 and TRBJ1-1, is DTGVSQNPRHKITKRGQNVTFRCDPISEHNRLYWYRQTLGQGPEFLTYFQNEAQLEKSRLLSDRFSAERPKGSFSTLEIQRTEQGDSAMYLCASSFKGGGTEAFFGQGTRLTVV.

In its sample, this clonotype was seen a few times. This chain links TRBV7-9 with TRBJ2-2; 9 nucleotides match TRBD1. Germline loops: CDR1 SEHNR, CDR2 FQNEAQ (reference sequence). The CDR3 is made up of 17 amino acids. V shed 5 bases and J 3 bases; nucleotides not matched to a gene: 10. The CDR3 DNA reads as TGTGCCAGCAGCACAATGGACAGGGGCCGCTACACCGGGGAGCTGTTTTTT. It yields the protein CASSTMDRGRYTGELFF. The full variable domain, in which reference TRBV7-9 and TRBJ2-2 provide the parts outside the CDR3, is DTGVSQNPRHKITKRGQNVTFRCDPISEHNRLYWYRQTLGQGPEFLTYFQNEAQLEKSRLLSDRFSAERPKGSFSTLEIQRTEQGDSAMYLCASSTMDRGRYTGELFFGEGSRLTVL.

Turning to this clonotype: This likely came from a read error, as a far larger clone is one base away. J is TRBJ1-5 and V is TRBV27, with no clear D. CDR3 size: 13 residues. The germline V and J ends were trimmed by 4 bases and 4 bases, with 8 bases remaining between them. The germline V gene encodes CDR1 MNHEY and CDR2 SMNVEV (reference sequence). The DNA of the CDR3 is TGTGCCAGCAGTTCTTCCACTAATCAGCCCCAGCATTTT. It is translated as CASSSSTNQPQHF.